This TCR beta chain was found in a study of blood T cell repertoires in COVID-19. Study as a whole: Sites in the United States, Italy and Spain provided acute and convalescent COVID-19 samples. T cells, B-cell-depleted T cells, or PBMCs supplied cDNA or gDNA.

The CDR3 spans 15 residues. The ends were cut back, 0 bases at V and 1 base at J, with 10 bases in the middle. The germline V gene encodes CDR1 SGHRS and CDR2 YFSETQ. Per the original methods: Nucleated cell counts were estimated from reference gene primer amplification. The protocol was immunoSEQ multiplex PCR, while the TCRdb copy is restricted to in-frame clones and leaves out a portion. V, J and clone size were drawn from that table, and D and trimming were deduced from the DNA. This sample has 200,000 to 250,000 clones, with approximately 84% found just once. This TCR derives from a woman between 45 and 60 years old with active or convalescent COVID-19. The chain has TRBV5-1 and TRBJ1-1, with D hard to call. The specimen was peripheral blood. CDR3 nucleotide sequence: TGCGCCAGCAGCTTGGTGAGCGCGGGGAACACTGAAGCTTTCTTT. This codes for CASSLVSAGNTEAFF.